This record covers a single T cell receptor beta chain. This clone was detected only a few times. The specificity of this receptor is unknown. Base qualities were left out, and no much larger clone turns up one base away. TCRbeta CDR3 regions were amplified from genomic DNA by means of the immunoSEQ Assay, a bias-controlled multiplex PCR. In the source study's methods: The number of nucleated cells in each sample was estimated by amplification of reference gene primers within the assay. To quantify the absolute abundance of each unique TCRbeta CDR3 rearrangement, sequence reads were collapsed and filtered. For each sample, productive Simpson clonality was calculated by taking the square root of Simpson's diversity index across productive rearrangements. TCRdb stores this immuneACCESS table with in-frame sequences only. Part of the clones is absent; in the studies checked, under half of the shortfall reflects unresolved V genes, and no reason is known for the rest. For V, J and clone size, that table is used; D and trimming come from the DNA. Here the sample has some 210,000 clones; 92% occur a single time. The top ten constitute around 1.2% of the sample.

This sample was taken from a study of blood T cell repertoires in COVID-19 (TCRdb year 2020). Some background on the complete study: Samples from collaborators originated in the United States, Italy and Spain and spanned both the acute and convalescent phases of COVID-19. Sample metadata almost always included a de-identified subject ID, COVID-19 status, age in years and sex. Samples came from the ongoing ImmuneRACE study (first 160 participants) plus 1,254 subjects from 6 global collaborators. A freely available public database, intended as a resource for researchers studying the immune response to SARS-CoV-2, is where the repertoires were released. Deeply sampled blood TCRbeta repertoires from subjects exposed to, actively infected with, or recovered from COVID-19 were included in the dataset. HLA class I and class II types, where available, came from metadata supplied by the sample provider rather than from assay-based typing. The prospective study material was composed of cDNA or gDNA derived from T cells, B-cell-depleted T cells, or PBMCs.

The collaborating institutions used their own protocols to collect whole blood in K2EDTA tubes. For TCRbeta analysis, collaborator samples were shipped as frozen whole blood, as isolated PBMCs, or as DNA extracted from either sample type. The paper's findings and limits, for the study overall: How much clinical and demographic metadata was included differed by source and by participant, and the metadata was provided uncurated.

Counted from cysteine to phenylalanine, this CDR3 has 15 amino acids. The retained sequence is limited to the CDR3, 45 bases, with the frame set at the first base. CDR1 and CDR2 were assigned from the germline V gene (reference sequence) as LNHDA and SQIVND. Relative to germline, V is missing 5 bases and J is missing 5 bases, with 10 bases of the junction outside any gene match. The receptor's source is a man aged 25 to 45 with acute or convalescent COVID-19. The V gene is TRBV19 and the J gene is TRBJ1-1, and TRBD1 matches 8 of the central bases. Sequenced material: peripheral blood. The DNA sequence reads TGTGCCAGTAGTTTGGGACAGGTGTTACGGACTGAAGCTTTCTTT. It translates as CASSLGQVLRTEAFF.